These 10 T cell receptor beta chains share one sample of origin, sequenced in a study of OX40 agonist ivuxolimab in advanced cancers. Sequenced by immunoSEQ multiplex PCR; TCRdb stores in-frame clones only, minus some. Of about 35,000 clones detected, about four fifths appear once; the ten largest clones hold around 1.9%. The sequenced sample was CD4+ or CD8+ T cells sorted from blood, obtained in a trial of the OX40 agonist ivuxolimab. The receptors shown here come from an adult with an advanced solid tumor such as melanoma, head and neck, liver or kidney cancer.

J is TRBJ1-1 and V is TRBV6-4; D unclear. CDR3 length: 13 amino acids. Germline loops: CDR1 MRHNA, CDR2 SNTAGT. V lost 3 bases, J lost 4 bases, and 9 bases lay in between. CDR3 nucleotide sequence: TGTGCCAGCAGTGATTCGGTAGGCACTGAAGCTTTCTTT. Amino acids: CASSDSVGTEAFF.

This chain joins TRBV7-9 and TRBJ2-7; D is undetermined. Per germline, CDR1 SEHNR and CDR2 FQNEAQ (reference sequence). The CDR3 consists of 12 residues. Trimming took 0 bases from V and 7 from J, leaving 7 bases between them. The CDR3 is CASSLAGEEQYF. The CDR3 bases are TGTGCCAGCAGCTTAGCTGGGGAAGAGCAGTACTTC.

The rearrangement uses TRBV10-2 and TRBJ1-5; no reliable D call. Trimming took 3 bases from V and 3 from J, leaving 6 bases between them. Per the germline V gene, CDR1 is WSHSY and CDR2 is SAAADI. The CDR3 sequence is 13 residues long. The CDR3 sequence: CASSDRTNQPQHF. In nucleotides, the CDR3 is TGCGCCAGCAGTGACAGGACCAATCAGCCCCAGCATTTT.

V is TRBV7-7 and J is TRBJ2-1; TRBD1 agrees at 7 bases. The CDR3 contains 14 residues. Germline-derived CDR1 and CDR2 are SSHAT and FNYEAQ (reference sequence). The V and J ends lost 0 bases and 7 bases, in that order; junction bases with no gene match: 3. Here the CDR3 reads CASSLAGRGNEQFF. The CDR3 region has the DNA TGTGCCAGCAGCTTAGCGGGCAGGGGGAATGAGCAGTTCTTC.

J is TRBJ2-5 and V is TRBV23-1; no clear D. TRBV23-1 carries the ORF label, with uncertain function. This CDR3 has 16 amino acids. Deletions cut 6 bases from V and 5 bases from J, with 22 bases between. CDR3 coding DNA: TGCGCCAGCAGCCCCCGGGTCTCCCTCAATGGCGAGACCCAGTACTTC. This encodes CASSPRVSLNGETQYF.

The CDR3 sequence is CASSAKGLNTGELFF. The CDR3 region has the DNA TGTGCCAGCAGCGCTAAGGGCCTGAACACCGGGGAGCTGTTTTTT. The chain recombines TRBV21-1 with TRBJ2-2. TRBV21-1 is annotated as a pseudogene. The CDR3 consists of 15 residues.

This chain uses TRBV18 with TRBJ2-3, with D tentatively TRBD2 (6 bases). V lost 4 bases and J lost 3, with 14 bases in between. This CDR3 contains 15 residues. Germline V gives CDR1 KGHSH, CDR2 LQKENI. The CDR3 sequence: CASSRIPGTTDTQYF. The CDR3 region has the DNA TGTGCCAGCTCACGCATACCCGGGACTACAGATACGCAGTATTTT.

The CDR3 protein is CASSSGFTNTEAFF. The CDR3, as DNA: TGTGCCAGCAGCTCAGGGTTCACGAACACTGAAGCTTTCTTT. V usage is TRBV7-9 and J usage is TRBJ1-1; possibly TRBD1 for D (5 bases). V was pared by 4 bases and J by 1 base, with 10 bases between. Per the germline V gene, CDR1 is SEHNR and CDR2 is FQNEAQ (reference sequence). There are 14 residues in the CDR3.

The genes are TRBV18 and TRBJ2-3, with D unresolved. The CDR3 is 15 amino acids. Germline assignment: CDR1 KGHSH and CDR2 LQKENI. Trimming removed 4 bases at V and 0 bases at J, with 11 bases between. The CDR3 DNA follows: TGTGCCAGCTCACTGCGGACGGATAGCACAGATACGCAGTATTTT. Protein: CASSLRTDSTDTQYF.

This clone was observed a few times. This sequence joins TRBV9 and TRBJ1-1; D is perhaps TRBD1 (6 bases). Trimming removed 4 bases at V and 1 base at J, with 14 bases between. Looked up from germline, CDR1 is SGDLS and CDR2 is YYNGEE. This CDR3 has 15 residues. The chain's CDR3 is CASSRQVLANTEAFF. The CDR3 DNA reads TGTGCCAGCAGCCGACAGGTCCTTGCGAACACTGAAGCTTTCTTT.